These 29 T cell receptor delta chains were sequenced from one sample in a study of human gamma delta and Vdelta1 T cells. TCRdb reanalysed the PCR reads via CATT. The table records 6,000 or so delta-chain clones, roughly 40% of them present only once. Their antigens are not known. Source material: Vdelta1 gamma-delta T cells from blood grown in culture (DOT cells). The receptors stem from a human donor in good health.

The chain employs TRDV1 and TRDJ1; 11 bases fit TRDD3. The CDR3 runs 24 residues. Germline CDR1 and CDR2: TSWWSYY and QGS. V was clipped by 1 base and J by 2 bases; unmatched bases: 27. CDR3 in amino acids: CALGERPRERFRMGDTRKTDKLIF. The CDR3 bases are TGTGCTCTTGGGGAACGCCCTCGGGAGCGGTTCCGTATGGGGGATACGCGGAAGACCGATAAACTCATCTTT.

This clone was observed a single time. The chain has TRDV1 and TRDJ1; perhaps TRDD3 as D (9 bases). The CDR3 is 23 residues long. Germline V gives CDR1 TSWWSYY, CDR2 QGS. V gave up 0 bases and J gave up 1 base, with 33 bases separating them. The CDR3 protein is CALGELTSYEYWGTYILTDKLIF. The CDR3 DNA is TGTGCTCTTGGGGAACTGACTTCCTACGAGTACTGGGGGACCTATATACTCACCGATAAACTCATCTTT.

As concerns this clone: One end of the junction does not line up with germline, which may come from a read error. The V and J genes are TRDV1 and TRDJ1; 11 positions agree with TRDD3. The germline CDR1 and CDR2 sequences are TSWWSYY and QGS. The CDR3 is made up of 19 amino acids. The CDR3 sequence is CALGELPPWGIREAEKLIF. Here the CDR3 DNA reads TGTGCTCTTGGGGAGCTCCCCCCGTGGGGGATACGCGAAGCCGAGAAACTCATCTTT.

The chain links TRDV1 to TRDJ1; 10 positions agree with TRDD3. Per the germline V gene, CDR1 is TSWWSYY and CDR2 is QGS. This CDR3 is built from 20 residues. The V gene end was trimmed by 0 bases and the J gene end by 0 bases; junction bases not matched to a gene: 13. CDR3 DNA: TGTGCTCTTGGGGAACTCAAAGTCCAACTGGGGGATTTGTACACCGATAAACTCATCTTT. This encodes CALGELKVQLGDLYTDKLIF.

As for this clone: The junction departs from the called germline gene at one end, perhaps through a read error. This sample also contains other DNA sequences that code for the same CDR3. The chain uses TRDV1 and TRDJ1, with no clear D. The CDR3 runs to 19 residues. Germline V gene data show CDR1 as TSWWSYY and CDR2 as QGS. As DNA, the CDR3 is TGTGCTCTTGGGGAACGGTCCCTTTTACTAGGGGTATACACCGACAAACTCATCTTT. Translation: CALGERSLLLGVYTDKLIF.

The genes are TRDV1 and TRDJ1; TRDD3 agrees at 8 bases. J lost 1 base, V lost 5 bases, and 21 bases had no gene match. The CDR3 totals 20 residues. The V gene's germline CDR1 is TSWWSYY and CDR2 QGS. The CDR3 protein is CALGNRGHRVGILGTDKLIF. DNA of the CDR3: TGTGCTCTTGGGAACAGAGGACACCGTGTGGGGATACTAGGCACCGATAAACTCATCTTT.

This clone was found once. The chain is built from TRDV1 and TRDJ1, with 11 bases aligning to TRDD3. Germline V gene sequence: CDR1 TSWWSYY, CDR2 QGS. This CDR3 comprises 20 residues. The V gene end was trimmed by 1 base and the J gene end by 0 bases; junction bases not matched to a gene: 13. The CDR3 spells CALGEHDYWGITRHTDKLIF. CDR3 nucleotides: TGTGCTCTTGGGGAACATGACTACTGGGGGATAACGCGGCACACCGATAAACTCATCTTT.

The V and J genes are TRDV1 and TRDJ1, with TRDD2 identical over 7 bases. CDR1 is TSWWSYY and CDR2 is QGS in the germline V gene. This CDR3 contains 20 residues. The trim removed 2 bases at V and 0 bases at J, leaving 18 bases unmatched. The CDR3 region is CALGEKGSGSYVKYTDKLIF. Here the CDR3 DNA reads TGTGCTCTTGGGGAAAAGGGCTCGGGTTCCTACGTTAAGTACACCGATAAACTCATCTTT.

Of note for this clone: A far larger clone lies a single base away; this is likely a read error. V and J are TRDV1 and TRDJ1, with 8 bases identical to TRDD3. CDR3 size: 24 residues. CDR1 and CDR2 (germline): TSWWSYY, QGS. CDR3 in amino acids: CALEERLPHLLGGQEDRDTDKLIF. CDR3 nucleotide sequence: TGTGCTCTTGAGGAACGGCTCCCACATTTACTGGGGGGGCAGGAGGATAGGGACACCGATAAACTCATCTTT.

The chain carries TRDV1 and TRDJ1; 7 nucleotides align to TRDD3. V lost 1 base, J lost 0 bases, and 14 bases stayed unmatched. Germline-derived CDR1 and CDR2 are TSWWSYY and QGS. The CDR3 is made up of 19 amino acids. The CDR3 spells CALGEPSSLLGLHTDKLIF. The CDR3 DNA is TGTGCTCTTGGGGAACCCTCTTCCCTACTGGGGCTTCACACCGATAAACTCATCTTT.

The V call is TRDV1, the J call TRDJ1, with 11 positions matching TRDD3. The V segment lost 1 base and the J segment 0 bases; nucleotides outside the gene matches: 22. Looked up from germline, CDR1 is TSWWSYY and CDR2 is QGS. The CDR3 has 23 residues. In DNA, the CDR3 is TGTGCTCTTGGGGAACCAGTAGCCCCACTACTGGGGGATATCCCTGCGTACACCGATAAACTCATCTTT. Residues: CALGEPVAPLLGDIPAYTDKLIF.

This sequence joins TRDV1 and TRDJ1, with D tentatively TRDD3 (6 bases). Germline-derived CDR1 and CDR2 are TSWWSYY and QGS. The CDR3 consists of 20 residues. The germline V and J ends were trimmed by 0 bases and 1 base, with 24 bases remaining between them. The CDR3 protein is CALGELRLRPVWGCTDKLIF. CDR3 bases: TGTGCTCTTGGGGAACTACGATTAAGGCCTGTTTGGGGGTGCACCGATAAACTCATCTTT.

This clone turned up a few times. The chain carries TRDV1 and TRDJ1; the match to TRDD3 covers 13 bases. Germline CDR1 is TSWWSYY and CDR2 is QGS. The CDR3 is 18 amino acids. V lost 0 bases, J lost 0 bases, and 4 bases stayed unmatched. CDR3 region: CALGELLTGGYDTDKLIF. For the CDR3, the DNA is TGTGCTCTTGGGGAACTCCTAACTGGGGGATACGACACCGATAAACTCATCTTT.

This clone was seen a few times. The DNA is omitted, as the CDR3 cannot be located on it reliably, and the CDR3 follows TCRdb's listing. The V and J genes are TRAV29/DV5 and TRDJ3; TRDD3 is the table's D call, not checked against the DNA. The germline CDR1 and CDR2 sequences are NSMFDY and ISSIKDK. The CDR3 extends over 21 residues, inclusive of both ends. The CDR3 region is CSVLLCRWYLGDKWDTRQMFF.

J is TRDJ1 and V is TRDV1, with TRDD3 matching over 8 bases. This CDR3 has 18 amino acids. Unmatched junction bases numbered 12, after V lost 0 bases and J lost 3 bases. Looked up from germline, CDR1 is TSWWSYY and CDR2 is QGS. The CDR3 loop reads CALGELLGDPLHPDKLIF. DNA for the CDR3: TGTGCTCTTGGGGAACTTTTGGGGGATCCTCTGCACCCCGATAAACTCATCTTT.

The rearrangement links TRDV1 to TRDJ1, with 8 bases that match TRDD3. Per the germline V gene, CDR1 is TSWWSYY and CDR2 is QGS. This CDR3 has 17 amino acids. The trim removed 2 bases at V and 10 bases at J, leaving 18 bases unmatched. DNA for the CDR3: TGTGCTCTTGGGGAATCTTCCCCCGTACTGGGGGCATCGGGACTCATCTTT. This encodes CALGESSPVLGASGLIF.

This clone appeared a few times. The V gene is TRDV1, the J gene TRDJ1, with 8 nucleotides matching TRDD3. Trimming took 2 bases from V and 0 from J; bases not matched to a gene: 17. The CDR3 is made up of 20 amino acids. CDR1 is TSWWSYY, CDR2 QGS, per germline. In DNA form, the CDR3 reads TGTGCTCTTGGGGAAGCGAGGTTCGTCCTAAGGGGATACAACACCGATAAACTCATCTTT. It is translated as CALGEARFVLRGYNTDKLIF.

This chain uses TRDV1 with TRDJ1; D not certain. This CDR3 contains 15 residues. CDR1 is TSWWSYY, CDR2 QGS, per germline. V dropped 3 bases and J dropped 0 bases, with 11 bases sitting between them. CDR3 loop: CALGDHPPDTDKLIF. For the CDR3, the DNA is TGTGCTCTTGGGGATCACCCTCCCGACACCGATAAACTCATCTTT.

V and J are TRDV1 and TRDJ3; D perhaps matches TRDD3 (5 bases). The ends were cut back, 3 bases at V and 0 bases at J, with 24 bases in the middle. Germline V gene sequence: CDR1 TSWWSYY, CDR2 QGS. The CDR3 covers 22 residues. The CDR3 loop reads CALGELGRGRGSSSWDTRQMFF. CDR3 DNA sequence: TGTGCTCTTGGGGAGCTGGGCCGCGGTAGGGGGTCAAGCTCCTGGGACACCCGACAGATGTTTTTC.

This clone is labeled medium-sized. The rearrangement links TRDV1 to TRDJ1; 7 bases match TRDD2. J was trimmed by 0 bases and V by 0 bases; bases with no gene match: 10. Germline V gene lookup returns CDR1 TSWWSYY and CDR2 QGS. The CDR3 extends over 18 amino acids. CDR3 nucleotide sequence: TGTGCTCTTGGGGAACTCCCTTCCTCACATCGTTACACCGATAAACTCATCTTT. This gives the protein CALGELPSSHRYTDKLIF.

The sample holds a few counts of this clone. The rearrangement joins TRDV1 to TRDJ1; 7 positions match TRDD3. In germline, CDR1 is TSWWSYY, CDR2 QGS. This CDR3 has 19 residues. J gave up 4 bases and V 0 bases, and 17 bases lay outside the gene matches. This CDR3 is CALGELPLQTWGVYDKLIF. CDR3 bases: TGTGCTCTTGGGGAACTACCCCTACAGACCTGGGGGGTCTACGATAAACTCATCTTT.

The chain employs TRDV1 and TRDJ1; TRDD3 agrees at 7 bases. CDR1 and CDR2 from the germline V gene are TSWWSYY and QGS. The V segment lost 2 bases and the J segment 6 bases; nucleotides outside the gene matches: 18. This CDR3 has 18 amino acids. CDR3 DNA sequence: TGTGCTCTTGGGGAAGGCGACTACCTGGGGGCTATGGCCAATAAACTCATCTTT. Residues: CALGEGDYLGAMANKLIF.

The chain is built from TRDV1 and TRDJ1; 11 positions match TRDD3. Germline V gene sequence: CDR1 TSWWSYY, CDR2 QGS. The V and J ends lost 0 bases and 2 bases, in that order; junction bases with no gene match: 14. The CDR3 runs 20 residues. The CDR3 DNA reads as TGTGCTCTTGGGGAACTAGGGGGAAAGTGGGGGATACGTTGGACCGATAAACTCATCTTT. Amino acids: CALGELGGKWGIRWTDKLIF.

In this sample, this clone turned up a few times. The chain couples TRDV1 to TRDJ1, with 11 positions matching TRDD3. Germline V CDR1 and CDR2: TSWWSYY, QGS. Losses at the gene ends were 1 base for V and 1 base for J; bases not matched to a gene: 23. This CDR3 region has 23 residues. The CDR3 reads CALGEPTNFLVLGDTQSTDKLIF. CDR3 nucleotide sequence: TGTGCTCTTGGGGAACCGACGAATTTCCTAGTCCTGGGGGATACTCAGTCCACCGATAAACTCATCTTT.

Note on this clone: This likely reflects a read error, since a far larger clone is one base away. J is TRDJ1 and V is TRDV1, with TRDD3 matching over 8 bases. This CDR3 has 20 residues. Germline CDR1 is TSWWSYY and CDR2 is QGS. The trim removed 3 bases at V and 4 bases at J, leaving 22 bases unmatched. Here the CDR3 DNA reads TGTGCTCTTGGGGACTCCATCCTAAACGTACTGGGGGGGTACAACGATAAACTCATCTTT. Its translation is CALGDSILNVLGGYNDKLIF.

This chain connects TRDV1 to TRDJ1; 9 bases map to TRDD3. Unmatched junction bases numbered 18, after V lost 5 bases and J lost 11 bases. Per the germline V gene, CDR1 is TSWWSYY and CDR2 is QGS. This CDR3 has 16 amino acids. For the CDR3, the DNA is TGTGCTCTTGGGAGAAGGGGGATACCGCTCAGTGGGGCTCTCATCTTT. This translates into CALGRRGIPLSGALIF.

This clone was seen more than once but under ten times. The V call is TRDV1, the J call TRDJ1; TRDD3 aligns across 7 bases. The germline V gene has CDR1 TSWWSYY and CDR2 QGS. This CDR3 is built from 17 residues. CDR3 protein: CALWVLGDLRYTDKLIF. In DNA, the CDR3 is TGTGCCCTGTGGGTTTTGGGGGACCTTCGGTACACCGATAAACTCATCTTT.

The chain combines TRDV1 with TRDJ1; 10 positions match TRDD3. The CDR3 has 17 amino acids. With 0 bases clipped from V and 5 bases from J, the junction kept 9 bases outside the gene matches. CDR1 and CDR2 from the germline V gene are TSWWSYY and QGS. In DNA, the CDR3 is TGTGCTCTTGGGGAACTAGGAAATACTGGGGGATCTGATAAACTCATCTTT. Its protein product is CALGELGNTGGSDKLIF.

This clone has just a few counts. The V gene is TRDV1, the J gene TRDJ1; D gene unclear. Germline CDR1 is TSWWSYY and CDR2 is QGS. The CDR3 has 21 residues. Trimming left V 1 base short and J 7 bases short, with 34 bases between. This CDR3 is CALGERFCRRTRSLPNCKLIF. The CDR3 bases are TGTGCTCTTGGGGAACGTTTTTGTCGACGGACGAGGTCCCTGCCGAATTGTAAACTCATCTTT.